These 2 T cell receptor beta chains were all obtained from the same sample, sequenced in a study of glioma-infiltrating T cells after dendritic cell vaccination (dated by TCRdb to about 2016). Sample time point, as interpreted from the label and publication: after dendritic cell vaccination, including at tumor progression/relapse. Receptors were amplified or captured by the immunoSEQ multiplex PCR assay. The table comes from immuneACCESS by way of TCRdb, which keeps in-frame sequences with V and J called. Part of the clones is missing from these tables; in studies checked, under half for an unresolved V gene and the rest for unknown reasons. Present in this sample are approximately 50,000 clones, approximately 90% of which were seen just once. The leading ten clones occupy around 5% of the sample. The sample in question was blood, obtained after dendritic cell vaccination. All receptors derive from a human donor with glioblastoma.

The J gene is TRBJ1-1, the V gene TRBV13, with a possible D match to TRBD1 (5 bases). Germline loops: CDR1 PRHDT, CDR2 FYEKMQ (reference sequence). V was trimmed by 5 bases and J by 2 bases, leaving 15 bases between them. The CDR3 sequence is 15 residues long. In nucleotides, the CDR3 is TGTGCCAGCAGCAAAGGTGACAGAAGAAACACTGAAGCTTTCTTT. It yields the protein CASSKGDRRNTEAFF.

The chain has TRBV5-1 and TRBJ2-2; TRBD2 aligns across 15 bases. Germline CDR1 reads SGHRS; CDR2 reads YFSETQ. Trimming at V came to 7 bases and at J to 5 bases, leaving 6 bases not matched to a gene. This CDR3 contains 16 residues. As DNA, the CDR3 is TGCGCCAGCGGATCGGGACTAGCGGGAGGTACCGGGGAGCTGTTTTTT. Translated: CASGSGLAGGTGELFF.